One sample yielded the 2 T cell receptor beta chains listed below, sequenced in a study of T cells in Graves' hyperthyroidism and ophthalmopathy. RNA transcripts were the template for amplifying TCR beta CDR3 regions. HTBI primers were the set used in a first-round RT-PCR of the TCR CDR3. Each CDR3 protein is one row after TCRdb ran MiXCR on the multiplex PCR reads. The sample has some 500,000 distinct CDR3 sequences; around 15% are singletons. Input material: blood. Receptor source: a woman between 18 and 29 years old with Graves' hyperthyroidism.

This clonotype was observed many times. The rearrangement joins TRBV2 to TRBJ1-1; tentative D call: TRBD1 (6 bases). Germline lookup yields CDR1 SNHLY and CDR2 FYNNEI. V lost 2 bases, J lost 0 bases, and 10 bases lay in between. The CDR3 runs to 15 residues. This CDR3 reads CASSEQGLMNTEAFF. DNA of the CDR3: TGTGCCAGCAGTGAACAGGGGCTGATGAACACTGAAGCTTTCTTT.

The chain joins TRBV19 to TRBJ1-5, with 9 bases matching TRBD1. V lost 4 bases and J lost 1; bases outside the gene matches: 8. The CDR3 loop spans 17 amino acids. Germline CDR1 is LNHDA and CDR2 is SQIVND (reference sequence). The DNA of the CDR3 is TGTGCCAGTAGTACACTACAGGGGGCAATGAGCAATCAGCCCCAGCATTTT. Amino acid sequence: CASSTLQGAMSNQPQHF.